Listed below are T cell receptor beta chains from one sample, sequenced in a study of Graves' ophthalmopathy and Graves' hyperthyroidism. TCRdb re-called the multiplex PCR reads with MiXCR, one entry per CDR3 protein. Here the sample spans 340,000 or so distinct CDR3 sequences, 15% to 20% being singletons. Sequencing input: peripheral blood. The receptors here all came from an adult man with Graves' ophthalmopathy. The CDR3 runs from the conserved cysteine through the conserved F or W. A D gene is named only where the DNA matches it firmly. Not every row has a clone size; where given, it reads once, few, many or a size class.

V	D	size	J	CDR3	DNA
TRBV12-3/TRBV12-4	.	many	TRBJ1-2	CASGGGQNYGYTF	TGTGCCAGCGGAGGGGGGCAGAACTATGGCTACACCTTC
TRBV28	.	many	TRBJ1-5	CASSLMSFRVSQPQHF	TGTGCCAGCAGTTTAATGAGCTTCCGGGTGAGTCAGCCCCAGCATTTT
TRBV6-2/TRBV6-3	.	many	TRBJ1-2	CASSYSAVSIYGYTF	TGTGCCAGCAGTTACTCTGCGGTCTCGATCTATGGCTACACCTTC
TRBV9	TRBD2	many	TRBJ2-5	CASSVEGAGGQETQYF	TGTGCCAGCAGCGTAGAGGGAGCGGGGGGCCAAGAGACCCAGTACTTC
TRBV24-1	.	many	TRBJ2-2	CATSDDRLAGELFF	TGTGCCACCAGTGATGACAGACTTGCCGGGGAGCTGTTTTTT
TRBV5-1	.	many	TRBJ2-2	CASSLRSGANTGELFF	TGCGCCAGCAGCTTGAGAAGCGGCGCGAACACCGGGGAGCTGTTTTTT
TRBV6-1	TRBD2	many	TRBJ2-7	CASADSGGSYEQYF	TGTGCCAGTGCGGACAGCGGGGGTTCCTACGAGCAGTACTTC
TRBV4-1	TRBD2	many	TRBJ2-7	CASSQGASGNYEQYF	TGCGCCAGCAGCCAAGGAGCTAGCGGAAACTACGAGCAGTACTTC
TRBV6-5	.	many	TRBJ1-1	CASSYSMGITEAFF	TGTGCCAGCAGTTACTCGATGGGGATCACTGAAGCTTTCTTT
TRBV11-2	TRBD2	.	TRBJ2-5	CASSLALAGKETQYF	TGTGCCAGCAGCTTAGCGCTAGCGGGAAAAGAGACCCAGTACTTC
TRBV13	TRBD2	.	TRBJ2-7	CASSFSLAGGPWEQYF	TGTGCCAGCAGCTTTTCTCTGGCGGGAGGGCCGTGGGAGCAGTACTTC
TRBV2	TRBD1	many	TRBJ1-6	CASSIDRGGDSPLHF	TGTGCCAGCAGCATCGACAGGGGCGGGGATTCACCCCTCCACTTT
TRBV15	.	.	TRBJ1-5	CATGPPGSNQPQHF	TGTGCCACGGGACCCCCTGGTAGCAATCAGCCCCAGCATTTT
TRBV28	.	many	TRBJ1-1	CASSLLNEIGTEAFF	TGTGCCAGCAGTTTATTGAATGAGATTGGCACTGAAGCTTTCTTT
TRBV20-1	.	.	TRBJ1-3	CSALKTVTGNTIYF	TGCAGTGCCCTAAAGACAGTAACTGGAAACACCATATATTTT
TRBV20-1	.	many	TRBJ1-5	CSARDRTGNQPQHF	TGCAGTGCTAGAGATAGGACAGGCAATCAGCCCCAGCATTTT
TRBV12-3/TRBV12-4	.	many	TRBJ2-7	CASSLFPGQLEQYF	TGTGCCAGCAGTTTATTTCCAGGTCAACTAGAGCAGTACTTC
TRBV6-1	.	.	TRBJ1-6	CASRDTAYNSPLHF	TGTGCCAGCAGAGACACCGCCTATAATTCACCCCTCCACTTT
TRBV5-6	.	many	TRBJ1-1	CASSFVGYTEAFF	TGTGCCAGCAGCTTTGTTGGGTATACTGAAGCTTTCTTT
TRBV5-5	TRBD1	many	TRBJ1-1	CASSFSTGTEAFF	TGTGCCAGCAGCTTTTCGACAGGGACTGAAGCTTTCTTT
TRBV4-2	.	many	TRBJ2-7	CASSQAFSYEQYF	TGTGCCAGCAGCCAAGCCTTTTCCTACGAGCAGTACTTC
TRBV28	.	.	TRBJ2-7	CASSNGQSSYEQYF	TGTGCCAGCAGTAACGGACAGAGCTCCTACGAGCAGTACTTC
TRBV7-2	.	many	TRBJ2-7	CASSPQGGGSYEQYF	TGTGCCAGCAGCCCCCAGGGGGGGGGCTCCTACGAGCAGTACTTC
TRBV19	.	many	TRBJ1-2	CASLRRGYGYTF	TGTGCCTCCCTAAGAAGGGGCTATGGCTACACCTTC
TRBV6-2/TRBV6-3	.	many	TRBJ2-7	CASSYSTLDYDYEQYF	TGTGCCAGCAGTTACTCGACCTTGGACTATGACTACGAGCAGTACTTC
TRBV18	TRBD2	few	TRBJ2-2	CASSPRPAGGPANTGELFF	TGTGCCAGCTCACCAAGGCCAGCGGGGGGGCCGGCGAACACCGGGGAGCTGTTTTTT
TRBV9	.	.	TRBJ2-7	CASSSGLSNSYEQYF	TGTGCCAGCAGCTCGGGACTTTCAAACTCCTACGAGCAGTACTTC
TRBV19	TRBD1	many	TRBJ1-2	CASRPRAEDRADYGYTF	TGTGCCAGTAGACCACGGGCCGAGGACAGGGCCGACTATGGCTACACCTTC
TRBV12-3/TRBV12-4	TRBD1	many	TRBJ2-5	CASSGQGAGETQYF	TGTGCCAGCAGTGGACAGGGGGCCGGTGAGACCCAGTACTTC
TRBV12-3/TRBV12-4	.	many	TRBJ2-7	CASSLINEQYF	TGTGCCAGCAGTTTAATAAACGAGCAGTACTTC
TRBV20-1	.	many	TRBJ1-2	CSASTDSTRNCGYTF	TGCAGTGCTAGCACAGACAGCACCAGGAACTGTGGCTACACCTTC
TRBV20-1	.	many	TRBJ1-5	CSARDRPGWSNQPQHF	TGCAGTGCTAGAGATCGGCCGGGTTGGAGCAATCAGCCCCAGCATTTT
TRBV5-1	.	many	TRBJ1-1	CASSLAASGGDTEAFF	TGCGCCAGCAGCTTGGCCGCCTCCGGAGGGGACACTGAAGCTTTCTTT
TRBV29-1	TRBD1	.	TRBJ1-5	CSVGGTGGQPQHF	TGCAGCGTTGGGGGTACAGGGGGTCAGCCCCAGCATTTT
TRBV6-4	.	many	TRBJ1-6	CARRTGYSPLHF	TGTGCCAGGCGAACAGGCTATTCACCCCTCCACTTT
TRBV4-3	.	many	TRBJ2-2	CASSQDPSPNTGELFF	TGCGCCAGCAGCCAAGATCCCAGTCCGAACACCGGGGAGCTGTTTTTT
TRBV11-1	.	many	TRBJ2-5	CASSLGRDRPFQETQYF	TGTGCCAGCAGCTTAGGGCGGGACCGACCTTTCCAAGAGACCCAGTACTTC
TRBV7-2	TRBD2	many	TRBJ2-5	CASSSIAGGQETQYF	TGTGCCAGCAGCTCGATAGCGGGGGGGCAAGAGACCCAGTACTTC
TRBV4-3	.	many	TRBJ1-1	CASSQDLQGLGAFF	TGCGCCAGCAGCCAAGATCTCCAGGGTTTGGGAGCTTTCTTT
TRBV27	.	.	TRBJ2-7	CASSQDRKVYEQYF	TGTGCCAGCAGTCAAGACAGGAAAGTCTACGAGCAGTACTTC
TRBV2	TRBD2	many	TRBJ2-5	CASSVDSGSRRETQYF	TGTGCCAGCAGTGTAGATAGCGGGAGCCGGCGAGAGACCCAGTACTTC
TRBV28	.	.	TRBJ2-2	CASSPDPPVGHGELFF	TGTGCCAGCAGCCCAGACCCCCCTGTAGGTCACGGGGAGCTGTTTTTT
TRBV6-1	.	many	TRBJ2-5	CASSPGDKTQYF	TGTGCCAGCAGTCCTGGAGATAAGACCCAGTACTTC
TRBV18	.	many	TRBJ2-5	CASSPSVGEETQYF	TGTGCCAGCTCACCAAGCGTGGGGGAAGAGACCCAGTACTTC
TRBV5-1	TRBD1	many	TRBJ2-4	CASSKGQELAKNIQYF	TGCGCCAGCAGCAAGGGACAGGAACTAGCCAAAAACATTCAGTACTTC
TRBV6-2/TRBV6-3	TRBD2	many	TRBJ2-7	CASSSRTSGSSFGYEQYF	TGTGCCAGCAGTTCCCGGACTAGCGGGAGTAGTTTTGGGTACGAGCAGTACTTC
TRBV6-1	.	many	TRBJ1-5	CASSEYSGQPQHF	TGTGCCAGCAGTGAATACAGTGGACAGCCCCAGCATTTT